This TCR beta chain was identified during a study of shared clonotypes between healthy human individuals. This table comes from immunoSEQ multiplex PCR, and its TCRdb copy is limited to in-frame clones, with some not included. The data contain 2 million to 2.5 million clones, around 95% of them singletons. Germline-derived CDR1 and CDR2 are SGHNT and YYREEE (reference sequence). The V end lost 0 bases, the J end lost 4 bases, and 12 bases lay between the germline ends. The CDR3 is made up of 15 amino acids. This sequence was found in a young man in good health. Sequencing was performed on naive CD4+ T cells sorted from blood. The subset was: CD45RA+ positively selected. The chain couples TRBV5-4 to TRBJ2-3; D assignment may be TRBD1 or TRBD2 (5 bases each). The CDR3: CASSLVQRGADTQYF. The DNA for the CDR3 is TGTGCCAGCAGCTTGGTCCAGAGGGGTGCAGATACGCAGTATTTT.